This T cell receptor beta chain was profiled in a study of esophageal squamous cell carcinoma under preoperative chemotherapy. The CDR3 is 12 residues long. V shed 2 bases, J shed 11 bases, and the junction held 4 bases outside the gene matches. Time point indicated: after preoperative PTX-NDP chemotherapy. TCRdb called the PCR reads again in MiXCR, with one record for every CDR3 protein. Altogether around 34,000 distinct CDR3 sequences are present, around half being singletons, with the ten largest covering less than 30%. This sequence joins TRBV12-3 or TRBV12-4 and TRBJ2-3, with 7 positions matching TRBD2. This material was collected from a patient given preoperative chemotherapy. The receptor comes from a human donor with esophageal squamous cell carcinoma. The donor label of this sample is uncertain. The CDR3 loop reads CASSLWEGKQYF. For the CDR3, the DNA is TGTGCCAGCAGTTTATGGGAGGGTAAGCAGTATTTT.